Listed below are T cell receptor beta chains from one sample, sequenced in a study of blood T cells in healthy people across ages. One entry per CDR3 protein, called by TCRdb with MiXCR from the 5' RACE reads. The sample has around 1,500,000 distinct CDR3 sequences; about 30% are singletons. Sequences were obtained from blood. The receptor source for this set is a woman aged 30 to 39 in good health. The CDR3 runs from the conserved cysteine through the conserved F or W. D genes are given only for firm matches. Expanded clones get a size class; other rows say once, few or many, or leave the size out.

>few|TRBV30|.|TRBJ2-5
TGTGCCCTTTTGGAGGTCGAGGAGACCCAGTACTTC
CALLEVEETQYF
>few|TRBV20-1|TRBD2|TRBJ2-2
TGCAGTGCTGCTAGCGGGAGGGCCGTCACCGGGGAGCTGTTTTTT
CSAASGRAVTGELFF
>.|TRBV12-3/TRBV12-4|TRBD2|TRBJ2-3
TGTGCCAGCAGTTTTGTTATAGCGGGAGGGGCAGATACGCAGTATTTT
CASSFVIAGGADTQYF
>few|TRBV14|.|TRBJ2-4
TGTGCCAGCAGTCCGAGGGATGTAAACATTCAGTACTTC
CASSPRDVNIQYF
>few|TRBV3-1|.|TRBJ2-1
TGTGCCAGCAGCACCGGCGTTTTGGATGAGCAGTTCTTC
CASSTGVLDEQFF
>few|TRBV25-1|.|TRBJ1-4
TGTGCCAGCAGTGCCGACAGGTTGAAGAATGAAAAACTGTTTTTT
CASSADRLKNEKLFF
>.|TRBV18|.|TRBJ1-5
TGTGCCAGCTCAGGCAACGGGGGGGGAGCTCAGCCCCAGCATTTT
CASSGNGGGAQPQHF
>.|TRBV10-2|TRBD2|TRBJ2-1
TGCGCCAGCAGTGAGAAGGTCGGGAGACTAGCGGGGGGGGAGCAGTTCTTC
CASSEKVGRLAGGEQFF
>.|TRBV20-1|.|TRBJ2-1
TGCAGTGCTAGAGGTAAATGGAATGAGCAGTTCTTC
CSARGKWNEQFF
>many|TRBV20-1|TRBD2|TRBJ2-1
TGCAGTGCTAAACTTACTAGCGGTCCCTACAATGAGCAGTTCTTC
CSAKLTSGPYNEQFF
>.|TRBV7-9|TRBD2|TRBJ2-1
TGTGCCAGCACCGACGGGACTAGTGCCAATGAGCAATTCTTC
CASTDGTSANEQFF
>.|TRBV7-2|TRBD1|TRBJ2-6
TGTGCCGGTGGGACAGCCTCTGGGGCCAACGTCCTGACTTTC
CAGGTASGANVLTF
>.|TRBV7-9|TRBD2|TRBJ2-1
TGTGCCAGCAGCCATCAATCTAGCGGGGGGATAGGGGAGCAGTTCTTC
CASSHQSSGGIGEQFF
>.|TRBV3-1|.|TRBJ2-3
TGTGCCAGCAGCCAAGATGTTGCCCTGCGGGCGCAGTATTTT
CASSQDVALRAQYF
>few|TRBV6-1|TRBD1|TRBJ2-6
TGTGCCAGCAGTGAAGAGCCGGGACAGGCTGCCTCTGGGGCCAACGTCCTGACTTTC
CASSEEPGQAASGANVLTF